The 7 T cell receptor beta chains reported below all come from one sample, sequenced in a study of beta chain features in type 1 diabetes. Isolated RNA was reverse transcribed in full, so expressed TCRB transcripts were sequenced. Profiled with immunoSEQ multiplex PCR; TCRdb holds only in-frame clones, not every one. Of 150,000 to 190,000 clones in the sample, 11% are singletons; the top ten hold around 2%. The sample consisted of central memory CD4+ T cells from blood. Source of these receptors: a man aged 18 to 30 in good health.

This clone was seen repeatedly, ten times or more. The rearrangement links TRBV5-6 to TRBJ1-3, with no clear D. This CDR3 has 15 residues. Germline-derived CDR1 and CDR2 are SGHDT and YYEEEE. The germline V and J ends were trimmed by 0 bases and 0 bases, with 7 bases remaining between them. CDR3 sequence: CASSLVRLSGNTIYF. The CDR3 bases are TGTGCCAGCAGCTTGGTAAGGCTCTCTGGAAACACCATATATTTT.

The J gene is TRBJ2-1, the V gene TRBV4-2; maybe TRBD2 (6 bases). Deletions cut 2 bases from V and 1 base from J, with 15 bases between. The CDR3 is made up of 17 amino acids. CDR1 is LGHNA and CDR2 is YNFKEQ in the germline V gene. In nucleotides, the CDR3 is TGTGCCAGCAGCCAAACCGGTTGGGACTCGTCCTACAATGAGCAGTTCTTC. Residues: CASSQTGWDSSYNEQFF.

This sequence joins TRBV6-5 and TRBJ2-7; D may be TRBD1 or TRBD2 (5 bases each). The CDR3 has 11 amino acids. V shed 2 bases and J shed 13 bases, with 12 bases lying between them. Germline V gives CDR1 MNHEY, CDR2 SVGAGI. CDR3 residues: CASSYGGTLYF. Written as DNA, the CDR3 is TGTGCCAGCAGTTACGGGGGTACCCTCTACTTC.

This clone turned up a few times. V gene TRBV7-2 combines with J gene TRBJ2-5; D remains ambiguous. CDR3 size: 17 residues. In germline, CDR1 is SGHTA, CDR2 FQGNSA. V was pared by 0 bases and J by 1 base, with 15 bases between. CDR3 region: CASSLAWGSWAQETQYF. CDR3 nucleotides: TGTGCCAGCAGCTTAGCGTGGGGTAGCTGGGCCCAAGAGACCCAGTACTTC. The whole variable domain, filled in from reference TRBV7-2 and TRBJ2-5, reads GAGVSQSPSNKVTEKGKDVELRCDPISGHTALYWYRQSLGQGLEFLIYFQGNSAPDKSGLPSDRFSAERTGGSVSTLTIQRTQQEDSAVYLCASSLAWGSWAQETQYFGPGTRLLVL.

The chain employs TRBV5-6 and TRBJ1-2; no clear D gene. This CDR3 contains 14 residues. Trimming left V 2 bases short and J 4 bases short, with 12 bases between. The germline V gene has CDR1 SGHDT and CDR2 YYEEEE. As DNA, the CDR3 is TGTGCCAGCAGCTTAGACCGACGAATCTATGGCTACACCTTC. Its translation is CASSLDRRIYGYTF.

This sequence joins TRBV27 and TRBJ1-1; TRBD1 aligns across 8 bases. Germline V lookup: CDR1 MNHEY, CDR2 SMNVEV (reference sequence). Unmatched junction bases numbered 4, after V lost 3 bases and J lost 1 base. This CDR3 is 15 amino acids long. The CDR3 nucleotides read TGTGCCAGCAGTTTTTCCGGGACAGGGAACACTGAAGCTTTCTTT. It yields the protein CASSFSGTGNTEAFF.

The chain is built from TRBV9 and TRBJ2-1; D gene ambiguous. CDR3 length equals 15 residues. CDR1 and CDR2 (germline): SGDLS, YYNGEE. V was shortened by 0 bases and J by 0 bases, with 7 bases between the two germline ends. In nucleotides, the CDR3 is TGTGCCAGCAGCGTAGTAGCACACTCCTACAATGAGCAGTTCTTC. It translates to CASSVVAHSYNEQFF.